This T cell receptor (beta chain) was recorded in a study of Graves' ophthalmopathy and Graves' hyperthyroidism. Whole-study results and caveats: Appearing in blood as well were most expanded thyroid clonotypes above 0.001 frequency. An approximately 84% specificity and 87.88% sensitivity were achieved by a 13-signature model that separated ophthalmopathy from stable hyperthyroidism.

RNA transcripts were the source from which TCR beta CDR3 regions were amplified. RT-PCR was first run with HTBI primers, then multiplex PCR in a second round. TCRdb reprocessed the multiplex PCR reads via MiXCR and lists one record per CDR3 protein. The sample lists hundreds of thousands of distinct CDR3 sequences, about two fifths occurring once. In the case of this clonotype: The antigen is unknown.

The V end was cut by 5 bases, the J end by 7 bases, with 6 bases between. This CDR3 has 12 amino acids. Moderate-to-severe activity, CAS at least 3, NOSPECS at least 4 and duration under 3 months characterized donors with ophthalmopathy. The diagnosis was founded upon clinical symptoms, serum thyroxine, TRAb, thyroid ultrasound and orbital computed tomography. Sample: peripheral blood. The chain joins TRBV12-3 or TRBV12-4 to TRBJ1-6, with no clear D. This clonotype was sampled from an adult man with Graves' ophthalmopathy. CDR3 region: CASSATNSPLHF. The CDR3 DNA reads TGTGCCAGCAGTGCTACCAATTCACCCCTCCACTTT.